This is a list of T cell receptor beta chains from one sample in a study of TIL therapy for anti-PD-1-resistant metastatic lung cancer. Clones were read by immunoSEQ multiplex PCR, and TCRdb kept only the in-frame ones, dropping some. The sample contains about 52,000 clones, less than 80% of which appear only once. Sample: blood, taken at baseline. These receptors came from a woman aged 25-85 years with non-small cell lung cancer. Each CDR3 is given with its conserved first and last residue. The order of the fields is V gene, clone size, J gene, D gene, CDR3 protein, CDR3 DNA. The D gene is left open where the match is weak. Part of the rows lack a size; the others show once, few, many or a class for expanded clones.

v_call: TRBV13; clone_size: once; j_call: TRBJ2-5; d_call: TRBD2; cdr3_aa: CASSFLVRGGATHFRETQYF; cdr3_nt: TGTGCCAGCAGCTTCTTAGTGCGCGGGGGGGCCACCCACTTTCGGGAGACCCAGTACTTC
v_call: TRBV7-9; clone_size: .; j_call: TRBJ1-4; d_call: .; cdr3_aa: CASGETGIATNEKLFF; cdr3_nt: TGTGCCAGCGGAGAGACAGGCATTGCAACTAATGAAAAACTGTTTTTT
v_call: TRBV20-1; clone_size: .; j_call: TRBJ2-1; d_call: .; cdr3_aa: CSAGPSFQFF; cdr3_nt: TGCAGTGCGGGTCCTTCGTTTCAGTTCTTC
v_call: TRBV6-1; clone_size: .; j_call: TRBJ2-5; d_call: .; cdr3_aa: CASGARQLETQYF; cdr3_nt: TGTGCCAGCGGAGCGCGACAGTTAGAGACCCAGTACTTC
v_call: TRBV2; clone_size: .; j_call: TRBJ1-1; d_call: .; cdr3_aa: CASNLKTGRNTEAFF; cdr3_nt: TGTGCCAGCAATTTAAAGACCGGGAGGAACACTGAAGCTTTCTTT
v_call: TRBV5-1; clone_size: .; j_call: TRBJ1-2; d_call: .; cdr3_aa: CASSRTLDGYTF; cdr3_nt: TGCGCCAGCAGCCGGACCCTCGATGGCTACACCTTC
v_call: TRBV19; clone_size: .; j_call: TRBJ1-2; d_call: .; cdr3_aa: CASSIKGSNYGYTF; cdr3_nt: TGTGCCAGTAGTATAAAAGGCAGCAACTATGGCTACACCTTC
v_call: TRBV27; clone_size: .; j_call: TRBJ1-1; d_call: .; cdr3_aa: CASSSNGRGRGNTEAFF; cdr3_nt: TGTGCCAGCAGTTCAAATGGCCGGGGCAGGGGGAACACTGAAGCTTTCTTT
v_call: TRBV5-1; clone_size: .; j_call: TRBJ1-6; d_call: .; cdr3_aa: CASSPGEGYSPLHF; cdr3_nt: TGCGCCAGCAGCCCCGGAGAGGGGTATTCACCCCTCCACTTT
v_call: TRBV6-6; clone_size: .; j_call: TRBJ2-3; d_call: TRBD2; cdr3_aa: CATSGGGRDTQYF; cdr3_nt: TGTGCCACTAGCGGGGGGGGGAGAGATACGCAGTATTTT
v_call: TRBV27; clone_size: few; j_call: TRBJ1-2; d_call: .; cdr3_aa: CASSISYRDALGTF; cdr3_nt: TGTGCCAGCAGTATCTCTTACCGGGACGCCCTGGGGACCTTC
v_call: TRBV28; clone_size: .; j_call: TRBJ1-2; d_call: TRBD1; cdr3_aa: CASSFTGVGGYTF; cdr3_nt: TGTGCCAGCAGTTTTACAGGGGTTGGAGGCTACACCTTC
v_call: TRBV6-1; clone_size: .; j_call: TRBJ2-7; d_call: .; cdr3_aa: CASSETGYYEQYF; cdr3_nt: TGTGCCAGCAGTGAAACCGGGTACTACGAGCAGTACTTC
v_call: TRBV5-1; clone_size: .; j_call: TRBJ2-3; d_call: .; cdr3_aa: CASSRTGKDTQYF; cdr3_nt: TGCGCCAGCAGTCGGACTGGGAAAGATACGCAGTATTTT
v_call: TRBV7-9; clone_size: .; j_call: TRBJ2-2; d_call: TRBD1; cdr3_aa: CASIQTGTGGTGELFF; cdr3_nt: TGTGCCAGCATCCAAACCGGGACAGGGGGCACCGGGGAGCTGTTTTTT
v_call: TRBV5-1; clone_size: few; j_call: TRBJ1-6; d_call: TRBD1; cdr3_aa: CASSLAGQGLSPLHF; cdr3_nt: TGCGCCAGCAGCTTGGCCGGACAGGGTCTTTCCCCCCTCCACTTT
v_call: TRBV19; clone_size: .; j_call: TRBJ2-1; d_call: .; cdr3_aa: CASSIPDRLEQFF; cdr3_nt: TGTGCCAGTAGTATCCCGGACAGACTGGAGCAGTTCTTC
v_call: TRBV7-2; clone_size: .; j_call: TRBJ2-7; d_call: .; cdr3_aa: CASSLQGGYNEQYF; cdr3_nt: TGTGCCAGCAGCTTACAGGGGGGATACAACGAGCAGTACTTC
v_call: TRBV7-9; clone_size: .; j_call: TRBJ1-3; d_call: .; cdr3_aa: CASSDAAIGGNTIYF; cdr3_nt: TGTGCCAGCAGCGATGCCGCGATAGGGGGAAACACCATATATTTT
v_call: TRBV7-9; clone_size: .; j_call: TRBJ2-3; d_call: TRBD1; cdr3_aa: CASSPRSPNRDRDIDTQYF; cdr3_nt: TGTGCCAGCAGCCCCCGGTCCCCTAACCGGGACAGGGACATTGATACGCAGTATTTT
v_call: TRBV5-1; clone_size: .; j_call: TRBJ1-4; d_call: .; cdr3_aa: CASSPVGAGNNEKLFF; cdr3_nt: TGCGCCAGCAGCCCCGTAGGGGCTGGGAATAATGAAAAACTGTTTTTT
v_call: TRBV7-8; clone_size: .; j_call: TRBJ1-2; d_call: .; cdr3_aa: CASSEMPDADYGYTF; cdr3_nt: TGTGCCAGCAGCGAAATGCCTGACGCAGACTATGGCTACACCTTC
v_call: TRBV21-1; clone_size: .; j_call: TRBJ2-7; d_call: .; cdr3_aa: CASSKMRPGQLKSYEQYF; cdr3_nt: TGTGCCAGCAGCAAAATGAGACCGGGACAGTTAAAATCCTACGAGCAGTACTTC
v_call: TRBV6-6; clone_size: .; j_call: TRBJ1-1; d_call: TRBD1; cdr3_aa: CASSYGGTGATEAFF; cdr3_nt: TGTGCCAGCAGTTACGGGGGCACAGGGGCCACTGAAGCTTTCTTT
v_call: TRBV30; clone_size: .; j_call: TRBJ1-2; d_call: .; cdr3_aa: CAWAFYGISITNYGYTF; cdr3_nt: TGTGCCTGGGCCTTTTATGGTATCTCTATTACCAACTATGGCTACACCTTC
v_call: TRBV5-4; clone_size: .; j_call: TRBJ2-1; d_call: .; cdr3_aa: CASSLGRIRDNEQFF; cdr3_nt: TGTGCCAGCAGCTTGGGACGTATTAGGGACAATGAGCAGTTCTTC
v_call: TRBV29-1; clone_size: .; j_call: TRBJ2-3; d_call: .; cdr3_aa: CSAPLVDTQYF; cdr3_nt: TGCAGCGCTCCCTTAGTCGATACGCAGTATTTT
v_call: TRBV10-2; clone_size: .; j_call: TRBJ2-5; d_call: TRBD2; cdr3_aa: CASSSGGIFSTQYF; cdr3_nt: TGCGCCAGCAGTTCGGGGGGGATCTTTTCGACCCAGTACTTC
v_call: TRBV4-1; clone_size: .; j_call: TRBJ2-5; d_call: .; cdr3_aa: CASSQDWLKETQYF; cdr3_nt: TGCGCCAGCAGCCAAGATTGGCTTAAGGAGACCCAGTACTTC
v_call: TRBV7-8; clone_size: .; j_call: TRBJ2-2; d_call: TRBD1; cdr3_aa: CASSSAGTVLTGELFF; cdr3_nt: TGTGCCAGCAGCTCCGCCGGGACAGTCCTTACCGGGGAGCTGTTTTTT
v_call: TRBV5-4; clone_size: .; j_call: TRBJ2-2; d_call: TRBD2; cdr3_aa: CASSQGLAGNTGELFF; cdr3_nt: TGTGCCAGCAGCCAGGGACTAGCGGGGAACACCGGGGAGCTGTTTTTT
v_call: TRBV9; clone_size: once; j_call: TRBJ1-1; d_call: .; cdr3_aa: CASSVGYVNTEAFF; cdr3_nt: TGTGCCAGCAGCGTAGGGTATGTGAACACTGAAGCTTTCTTT
v_call: TRBV10-2; clone_size: .; j_call: TRBJ2-1; d_call: .; cdr3_aa: CASSLNGLYNEQFF; cdr3_nt: TGCGCCAGCAGTTTAAACGGACTATACAATGAGCAGTTCTTC
v_call: TRBV6-6; clone_size: .; j_call: TRBJ2-1; d_call: .; cdr3_aa: CASSSELGVNEQFF; cdr3_nt: TGTGCCAGCAGTTCAGAACTAGGCGTCAATGAGCAGTTCTTC
v_call: TRBV5-6; clone_size: .; j_call: TRBJ2-1; d_call: .; cdr3_aa: CASSPLGAGGNEQFF; cdr3_nt: TGTGCCAGCAGCCCCCTGGGGGCAGGGGGGAATGAGCAGTTCTTC
v_call: TRBV5-6; clone_size: .; j_call: TRBJ2-1; d_call: .; cdr3_aa: CASSLPSNNEQFF; cdr3_nt: TGTGCCAGCAGCTTGCCTAGCAACAATGAGCAGTTCTTC
v_call: TRBV29-1; clone_size: .; j_call: TRBJ2-5; d_call: TRBD2; cdr3_aa: CSVGLAGGPETQYF; cdr3_nt: TGCAGCGTCGGCCTAGCGGGGGGGCCGGAGACCCAGTACTTC
v_call: TRBV5-1; clone_size: .; j_call: TRBJ1-1; d_call: .; cdr3_aa: CASSPAVGRGTEAFF; cdr3_nt: TGCGCCAGCAGCCCGGCGGTGGGTCGGGGGACTGAAGCTTTCTTT
v_call: TRBV5-6; clone_size: .; j_call: TRBJ1-5; d_call: TRBD1; cdr3_aa: CASSFKRTGGSNQPQHF; cdr3_nt: TGTGCCAGCAGCTTTAAGAGGACAGGGGGGAGCAATCAGCCCCAGCATTTT
v_call: TRBV5-1; clone_size: .; j_call: TRBJ2-7; d_call: .; cdr3_aa: CASSLVHTGSYEQYF; cdr3_nt: TGCGCCAGCAGCTTGGTGCACACCGGATCCTACGAGCAGTACTTC